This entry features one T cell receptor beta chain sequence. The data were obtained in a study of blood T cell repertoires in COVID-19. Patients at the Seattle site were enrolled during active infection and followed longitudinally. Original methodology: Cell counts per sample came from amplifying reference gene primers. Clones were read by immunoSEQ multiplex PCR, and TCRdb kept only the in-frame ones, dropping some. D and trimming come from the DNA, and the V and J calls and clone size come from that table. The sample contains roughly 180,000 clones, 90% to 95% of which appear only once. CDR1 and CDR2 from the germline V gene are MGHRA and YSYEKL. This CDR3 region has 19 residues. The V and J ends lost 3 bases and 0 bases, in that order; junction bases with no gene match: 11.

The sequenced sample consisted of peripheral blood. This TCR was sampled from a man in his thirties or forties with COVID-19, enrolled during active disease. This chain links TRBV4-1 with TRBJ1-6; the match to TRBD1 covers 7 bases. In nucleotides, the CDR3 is TGCGCCAGCAGCCAGAGACCGGGACAGTTGAGCTCCTATAATTCACCCCTCCACTTT. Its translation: CASSQRPGQLSSYNSPLHF.